This entry is about one T cell receptor beta chain. These data are taken from a study of response to subunit inactivated influenza vaccine. In TCRdb, the RT-PCR reads were re-called with MiXCR into one record per CDR3 protein. The table has about 540,000 distinct CDR3 sequences, around 25% seen once. CDR1 MNHEY and CDR2 SVGAGI come from the germline V gene. The germline V and J ends were trimmed by 0 bases and 0 bases, with 9 bases remaining between them. This CDR3 spans 15 amino acids. This sample also appeared in a second study, on T cells expressing NK-cell markers. That report adds: What made the TCR beta cDNA was 5'RACE template switching with UMIs. Beta-chain profiling covered CD3+CD56+NKG2C+, CD3+CD56+NKG2C- and CD3+CD56-NKG2C+ sorted subsets.

The chain joins TRBV6-5 to TRBJ2-7; tentative D call: TRBD1 (6 bases). The origin of this receptor is a man aged 50 or older who received an inactivated influenza vaccine. The material sequenced was CD4+ T cells sorted from PBMCs, taken 11 to 12 days after vaccination. The CDR3 DNA follows: TGTGCCAGCAGTTACTCGCAGGGGCACTCCTACGAGCAGTACTTC. This codes for CASSYSQGHSYEQYF.